The 9 T cell receptor beta chains below come from one sample, sequenced in a study of blood T cell repertoires in COVID-19. Clones were read by immunoSEQ multiplex PCR, and TCRdb kept only the in-frame ones, dropping some. The sample includes about 250,000 clones, just under 85% of them seen just once. The sample taken for sequencing was peripheral blood. Receptors originate from a man older than 75 with acute or convalescent COVID-19.

J is TRBJ1-4 and V is TRBV27, with 8 bases that match TRBD1. With 7 bases clipped from V and 7 bases from J, the junction kept 8 bases outside the gene matches. The germline CDR1 and CDR2 sequences are MNHEY and SMNVEV (reference sequence). The CDR3 is 14 amino acids. Here the CDR3 DNA reads TGTGCCAGCAAAAATACAGGGGGTGTTGAAAAACTGTTTTTT. Its protein is CASKNTGGVEKLFF.

The genes are TRBV18 and TRBJ2-7; the match to TRBD1 covers 7 bases. The length of the CDR3 is 15 residues. Germline V gives CDR1 KGHSH, CDR2 LQKENI. Unmatched junction bases numbered 6, after V lost 1 base and J lost 3 bases. The CDR3 reads CASSPRRDSNYEQYF. The DNA of the CDR3 is TGTGCCAGCTCACCACGAAGGGACAGCAACTACGAGCAGTACTTC.

This sequence joins TRBV6-5 and TRBJ1-5; D remains unclear. The CDR3 covers 14 residues. The germline gives CDR1 MNHEY, CDR2 SVGAGI. Trimming left V 5 bases short and J 0 bases short, with 8 bases between. CDR3 residues: CASSPTFSNQPQHF. The DNA of the CDR3 is TGTGCCAGCAGTCCCACTTTTAGCAATCAGCCCCAGCATTTT.

V is TRBV5-1 and J is TRBJ2-1; TRBD1 agrees at 7 bases. This CDR3 spans 15 amino acids. The trim removed 7 bases at V and 4 bases at J, leaving 11 bases unmatched. Per the germline V gene, CDR1 is SGHRS and CDR2 is YFSETQ. CDR3 sequence (DNA): TGCGCCAGCCGAATCCCCGGGACAGAGTACAATGAGCAGTTCTTC. Translating it yields CASRIPGTEYNEQFF.

The chain couples TRBV6-6 to TRBJ1-5; D may be TRBD1 (5 bases). Trimming cost V 6 bases and J 1 base, with 13 bases left between them. Germline CDR1 is MNHNY and CDR2 is SVGAGI (reference sequence). CDR3 length equals 15 residues. CDR3 in DNA: TGTGCCAGCAGCCCAAGACAGCGAAGCAATCAGCCCCAGCATTTT. Protein product: CASSPRQRSNQPQHF.

CDR3 region: CATSGVGGTGELFF. For the CDR3, the DNA is TGTGCCACCAGTGGAGTAGGCGGGACCGGGGAGCTGTTTTTT. The genes are TRBV24-1 and TRBJ2-2, with D possibly matching TRBD2 (5 bases). The CDR3 contains 14 residues. From germline, CDR1 is KGHDR and CDR2 SFDVKD. V lost 5 bases to trimming and J lost 5 bases, with 11 bases between them.

This chain connects TRBV5-1 to TRBJ2-6; a possible D gene is TRBD1 (5 bases). V lost 0 bases to trimming and J lost 0 bases, with 16 bases between them. Germline V gene sequence: CDR1 SGHRS, CDR2 YFSETQ. There are 19 residues in the CDR3. In DNA form, the CDR3 reads TGCGCCAGCAGCTTGGGGGTGGGGCAGAGAAGCTCTGGGGCCAACGTCCTGACTTTC. It yields the protein CASSLGVGQRSSGANVLTF.

This sequence joins TRBV28 and TRBJ1-2; 8 bases are shared with TRBD1. There are 12 residues in the CDR3. The junction had 2 bases not matched to a gene; V was cut back by 8 bases and J by 3 bases. Germline CDR1 MDHEN, CDR2 SYDVKM. CDR3 nucleotide sequence: TGTGCCAGCGGGACAGGCCACTATGGCTACACCTTC. Translated: CASGTGHYGYTF.

The chain carries TRBV3-1 (or the pseudogene TRBV3-2) and TRBJ2-4, with a possible D match to TRBD1 (5 bases). This CDR3 comprises 16 residues. Germline CDR1 is LGHDT and CDR2 is YNNKEL (reference sequence). The V gene lost 6 bases and the J gene lost 2 bases, with 17 bases spanning the gap. CDR3 protein: CASSYNTQGSKNIQYF. CDR3 in DNA: TGTGCCAGCAGTTATAACACGCAGGGATCCAAAAACATTCAGTACTTC.